Below are 14 T cell receptor beta chains sequenced from a single sample in a study of sequential checkpoint blockade in melanoma (dated by TCRdb to 2018 to 2020). According to the study, the label for this sample's treatment or condition signals: randomized to nivolumab then ipilimumab (arm A) or the reverse (arm B). The library was generated by the immunoSEQ multiplex PCR assay. TCRdb stores this immuneACCESS table with in-frame sequences only. Part of the clones is absent; in the studies checked, under half of the shortfall reflects unresolved V genes, and no reason is known for the rest. In all, the sample holds about 12,000 clones, and roughly 72% of those were seen once. Of the sample, roughly 25% falls within the top ten clones. This specimen consisted of CD8+ T cells sorted from blood (inferred from file names), obtained from a patient given nivolumab and ipilimumab in sequence. These receptor sequences come from a human donor with melanoma.

V and J are TRBV25-1 and TRBJ1-1; D remains ambiguous. Trimming left V 3 bases short and J 2 bases short, with 7 bases between. Germline V gives CDR1 MGHDK, CDR2 SYGVNS. The CDR3 contains 13 residues. CDR3 nucleotides: TGTGCCAGCAGTGAGTATTTAAACACTGAAGCTTTCTTT. The encoded protein is CASSEYLNTEAFF. Filled out from reference TRBV25-1 and TRBJ1-1, the complete variable domain reads EADIYQTPRYLVIGTGKKITLECSQTMGHDKMYWYQQDPGMELHLIHYSYGVNSTEKGDLSSESTVSRIRTEHFPLTLESARPSHTSQYLCASSEYLNTEAFFGQGTRLTVV.

This sequence joins TRBV30 and TRBJ2-1; 8 bases are shared with TRBD2. The trim removed 4 bases at V and 4 bases at J, leaving 9 bases unmatched. Germline CDR1 reads GTSNPN; CDR2 reads SVGIG (reference sequence). The CDR3 spans 15 residues. The CDR3 nucleotides read TGTGCCTGGATCGGACTAGCAGACATGTACAATGAGCAGTTCTTC. Translation: CAWIGLADMYNEQFF.

The chain couples TRBV2 to TRBJ2-7; TRBD1 agrees at 9 bases. J was trimmed by 1 base and V by 6 bases; bases with no gene match: 7. This CDR3 spans 15 amino acids. CDR1 is SNHLY and CDR2 is FYNNEI in the germline V gene. The CDR3 nucleotides are TGTGCCAGCAGGTCAGACAGGGGGGGATCCTACGAGCAGTACGTC. Its translation: CASRSDRGGSYEQYV.

This chain joins TRBV5-1 and TRBJ1-2; D is undetermined. Germline values: CDR1 SGHRS, CDR2 YFSETQ. This CDR3 has 15 amino acids. Between the trimmed V and J ends, which lost 3 bases and 2 bases, there was a span of 14 bases. CDR3 sequence: CASSWQERGNYGYTF. CDR3 sequence (DNA): TGCGCCAGCAGCTGGCAGGAGCGGGGAAACTATGGCTACACCTTC.

This clone was seen a single time. The rearrangement links TRBV19 to TRBJ2-1; 9 nucleotides agree with TRBD2. Trimming took 4 bases from V and 10 from J; bases not matched to a gene: 8. The germline V gene encodes CDR1 LNHDA and CDR2 SQIVND (reference sequence). This CDR3 contains 14 residues. In DNA form, the CDR3 reads TGTGCCAGTAGTACGCGCGGGGGGGCCAAGGAGCAGTTCTTC. Its translation: CASSTRGGAKEQFF.

V is TRBV27 and J is TRBJ2-7; D is perhaps TRBD2 (7 bases). The V gene lost 4 bases and the J gene lost 0 bases, with 13 bases spanning the gap. The CDR3 has 15 amino acids. From germline, CDR1 is MNHEY and CDR2 SMNVEV (reference sequence). This CDR3 is CASSSGGLSSYEQYV. CDR3 sequence (DNA): TGTGCCAGCAGTTCCGGGGGGCTTAGCTCCTACGAGCAGTACGTC.

The genes are TRBV19 and TRBJ1-2; weak D call: TRBD1 (5 bases). CDR3 length: 16 amino acids. Germline loops: CDR1 LNHDA, CDR2 SQIVND (reference sequence). V lost 11 bases, J lost 7 bases, and 29 bases lay in between. The CDR3 sequence is CASYGRGAWQGIGYTF. CDR3 bases: TGTGCCTCCTATGGTCGAGGTGCGTGGCAGGGAATTGGCTACACCTTC.

The CDR3 protein is CASSYFWGSQETQYF. CDR3 in DNA: TGTGCCAGCAGTTACTTTTGGGGCAGCCAAGAGACCCAGTACTTC. The V and J genes are TRBV6-5 and TRBJ2-5; D is possibly TRBD1 (5 bases). Trimming stripped 1 base from V and 1 base from J, with 10 bases between. Germline CDR1 is MNHEY and CDR2 is SVGAGI. CDR3 length equals 15 residues.

This chain connects TRBV5-1 to TRBJ1-1; 7 nucleotides line up with TRBD1. The CDR3 is 16 residues long. CDR1 is SGHRS and CDR2 is YFSETQ in the germline V gene. Trimming at V came to 0 bases and at J to 5 bases, leaving 10 bases not matched to a gene. In DNA form, the CDR3 reads TGCGCCAGCAGCTTGGTGGCGGCAGGGGGTGGGACTGAAGCTTTCTTT. Amino acid sequence: CASSLVAAGGGTEAFF.

The chain uses TRBV13 and TRBJ1-1; D unclear. V was pared by 5 bases and J by 3 bases, with 10 bases between. The CDR3 covers 13 residues. The germline V gene encodes CDR1 PRHDT and CDR2 FYEKMQ (reference sequence). The CDR3 is CASSRNGDTEAFF. DNA for the CDR3: TGTGCCAGCAGCCGCAACGGGGACACTGAAGCTTTCTTT.

The chain is built from TRBV7-8 and TRBJ1-1; TRBD1 agrees at 9 bases. V gave up 2 bases and J gave up 1 base; unmatched junction bases: 8. CDR1 is SGHVS, CDR2 FQNEAQ, per germline. This CDR3 has 17 residues. The CDR3 DNA follows: TGTGCCAGCAGCTTATATATTGGGGACAGGGCGAACACTGAAGCTTTCTTT. It codes for CASSLYIGDRANTEAFF.

J is TRBJ1-2 and V is TRBV19; D is unresolved. This CDR3 comprises 13 residues. Trimming left V 3 bases short and J 5 bases short, with 10 bases between. Germline lookup yields CDR1 LNHDA and CDR2 SQIVND (reference sequence). CDR3 sequence reads: CASSMFNLYGYTF. DNA for the CDR3: TGTGCCAGTAGTATGTTCAACTTATATGGCTACACCTTC.

V gene TRBV7-2 combines with J gene TRBJ2-5, with 8 bases identical to TRBD2. J gave up 0 bases and V 3 bases, and 6 bases lay outside the gene matches. Germline-derived CDR1 and CDR2 are SGHTA and FQGNSA. The length of the CDR3 is 16 residues. CDR3 loop: CASSFEAGAYQETQYF. Written as DNA, the CDR3 is TGTGCCAGCAGCTTTGAAGCGGGGGCGTACCAAGAGACCCAGTACTTC.

The chain joins TRBV13 to TRBJ2-2, with D tentatively TRBD2 (6 bases). Germline values: CDR1 PRHDT, CDR2 FYEKMQ (reference sequence). Trimming removed 5 bases at V and 2 bases at J, with 24 bases between. CDR3 length equals 19 residues. The CDR3 nucleotides are TGTGCCAGCAGCCCCTTGAGGGACTGGGGATTGACCAACACCGGGGAGCTGTTTTTT. Translated, it gives CASSPLRDWGLTNTGELFF.